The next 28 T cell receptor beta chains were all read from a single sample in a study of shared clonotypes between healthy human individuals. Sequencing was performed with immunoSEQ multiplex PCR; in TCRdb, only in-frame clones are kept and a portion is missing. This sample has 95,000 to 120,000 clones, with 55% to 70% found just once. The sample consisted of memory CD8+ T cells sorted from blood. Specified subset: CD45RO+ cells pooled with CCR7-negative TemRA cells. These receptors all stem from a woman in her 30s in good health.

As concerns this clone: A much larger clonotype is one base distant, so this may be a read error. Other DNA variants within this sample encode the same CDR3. The CDR3 loop reads CASSFGGTNEKLFF. The CDR3 DNA reads TGTGCCAGCAGCTTTGGGGGGACTAATGAAAAACTGTTTTTT. The chain joins TRBV9 to TRBJ1-4; TRBD1 is a possible D gene (5 bases). Germline-derived CDR1 and CDR2 are SGDLS and YYNGEE. Trimming shortened V by 4 bases and J by 2 bases, and 9 bases separated the two germline ends. This CDR3 has 14 amino acids. The variable domain in full, completed from reference TRBV9 and TRBJ1-4, reads DSGVTQTPKHLITATGQRVTLRCSPRSGDLSVYWYQQSLDQGLQFLIQYYNGEERAKGNILERFSAQQFPDLHSELNLSSLELGDSALYFCASSFGGTNEKLFFGSGTQLSVL.

The CDR3 here is CASSIYGGLLHYNEQFF. The DNA for the CDR3 is TGTGCCAGTAGTATATATGGGGGGCTGTTGCACTACAATGAGCAGTTCTTC. The V gene is TRBV19, the J gene TRBJ2-1; D may match TRBD1 or TRBD2 (6 bases each). There are 17 residues in the CDR3. V was shortened by 2 bases and J by 3 bases, with 17 bases between the two germline ends. Germline loops: CDR1 LNHDA, CDR2 SQIVND (reference sequence).

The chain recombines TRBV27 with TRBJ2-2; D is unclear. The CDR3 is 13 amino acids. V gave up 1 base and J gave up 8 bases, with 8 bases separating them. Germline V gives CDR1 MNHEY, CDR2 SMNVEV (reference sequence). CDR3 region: CASSLFGWGELFF. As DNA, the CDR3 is TGTGCCAGCAGTTTATTTGGGTGGGGGGAGCTGTTTTTT.

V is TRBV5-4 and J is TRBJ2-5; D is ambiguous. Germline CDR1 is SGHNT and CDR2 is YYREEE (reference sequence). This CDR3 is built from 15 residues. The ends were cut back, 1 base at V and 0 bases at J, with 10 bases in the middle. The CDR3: CASSLKSSYQETQYF. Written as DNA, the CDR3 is TGTGCCAGCAGCTTGAAGTCCAGCTACCAAGAGACCCAGTACTTC.

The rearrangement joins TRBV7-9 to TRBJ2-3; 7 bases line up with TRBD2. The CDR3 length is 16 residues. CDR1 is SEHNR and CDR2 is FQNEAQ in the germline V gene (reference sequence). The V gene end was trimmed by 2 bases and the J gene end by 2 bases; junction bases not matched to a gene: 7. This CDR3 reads CASSLPLADPTDTQYF. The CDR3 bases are TGTGCCAGCAGCTTACCTCTAGCGGACCCCACAGATACGCAGTATTTT.

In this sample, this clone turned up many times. Written as DNA, the CDR3 is TGTGCCAGCAGTCCGGACAGTTTCTCTGGGGCCAACGTCCTGACTTTC. Translation: CASSPDSFSGANVLTF. The J gene is TRBJ2-6, the V gene TRBV28; D perhaps matches TRBD1 (6 bases). Per germline, CDR1 MDHEN and CDR2 SYDVKM. There are 16 residues in the CDR3. Trimming took 5 bases from V and 0 from J, leaving 11 bases between them.

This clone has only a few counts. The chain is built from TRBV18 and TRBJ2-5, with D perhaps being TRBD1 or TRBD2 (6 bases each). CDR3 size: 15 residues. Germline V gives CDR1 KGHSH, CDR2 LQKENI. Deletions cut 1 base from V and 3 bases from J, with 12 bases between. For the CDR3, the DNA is TGTGCCAGCTCACCACGTCCGGGGGCGGAAGAGACCCAGTACTTC. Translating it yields CASSPRPGAEETQYF.

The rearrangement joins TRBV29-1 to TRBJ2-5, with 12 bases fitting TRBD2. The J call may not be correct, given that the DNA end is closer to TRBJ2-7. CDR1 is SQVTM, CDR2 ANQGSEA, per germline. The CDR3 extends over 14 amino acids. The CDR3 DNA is TGCAGCGTTGAGAGACTAGCGGGAGCCTACGAGCAGTACTTC. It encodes CSVERLAGAYEQYF.

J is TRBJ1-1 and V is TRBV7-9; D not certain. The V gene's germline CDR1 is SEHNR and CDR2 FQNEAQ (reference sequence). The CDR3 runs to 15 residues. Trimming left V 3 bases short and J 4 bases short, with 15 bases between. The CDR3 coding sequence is TGTGCCAGCAGCTTTGCGGTTAGGCGGGGCACTGAAGCTTTCTTT. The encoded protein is CASSFAVRRGTEAFF.

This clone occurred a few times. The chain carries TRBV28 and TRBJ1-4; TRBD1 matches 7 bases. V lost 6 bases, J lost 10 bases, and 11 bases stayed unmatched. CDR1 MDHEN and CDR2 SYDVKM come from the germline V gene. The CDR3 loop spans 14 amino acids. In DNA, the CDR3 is TGTGCCAGCAGATACCGGGACAGTCACGGAAAACTGTTTTTT. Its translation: CASRYRDSHGKLFF.

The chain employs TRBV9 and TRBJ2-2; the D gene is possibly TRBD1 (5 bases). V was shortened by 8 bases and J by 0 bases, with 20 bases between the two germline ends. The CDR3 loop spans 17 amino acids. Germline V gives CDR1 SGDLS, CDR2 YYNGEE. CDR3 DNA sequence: TGTGCCAGTACTTACAATTCCAGGGAAGCGAACACCGGGGAGCTGTTTTTT. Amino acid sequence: CASTYNSREANTGELFF.

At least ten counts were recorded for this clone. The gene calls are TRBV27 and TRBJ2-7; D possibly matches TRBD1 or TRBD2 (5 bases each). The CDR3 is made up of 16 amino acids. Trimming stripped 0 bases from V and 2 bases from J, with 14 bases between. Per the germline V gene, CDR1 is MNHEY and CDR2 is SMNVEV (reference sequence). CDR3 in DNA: TGTGCCAGCAGTTTATCAGGGACCTTAACTACCTACGAGCAGTACTTC. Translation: CASSLSGTLTTYEQYF.

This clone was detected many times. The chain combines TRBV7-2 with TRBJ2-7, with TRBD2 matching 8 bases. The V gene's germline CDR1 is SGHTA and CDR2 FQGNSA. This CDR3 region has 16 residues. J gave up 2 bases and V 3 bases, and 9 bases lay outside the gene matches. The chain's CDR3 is CASSLTGGTPPYEQYF. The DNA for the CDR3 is TGTGCCAGCAGCTTGACGGGGGGGACGCCTCCCTACGAGCAGTACTTC.

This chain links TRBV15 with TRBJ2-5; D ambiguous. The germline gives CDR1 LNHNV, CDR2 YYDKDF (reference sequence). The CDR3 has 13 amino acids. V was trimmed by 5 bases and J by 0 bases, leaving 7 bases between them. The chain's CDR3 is CATSPEYQETQYF. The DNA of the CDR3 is TGTGCCACCAGCCCAGAGTACCAAGAGACCCAGTACTTC.

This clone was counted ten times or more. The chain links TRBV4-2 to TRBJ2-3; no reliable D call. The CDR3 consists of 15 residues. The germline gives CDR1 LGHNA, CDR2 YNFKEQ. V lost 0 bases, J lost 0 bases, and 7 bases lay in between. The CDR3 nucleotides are TGTGCCAGCAGCCAAGATTACGGGAGCACAGATACGCAGTATTTT. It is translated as CASSQDYGSTDTQYF.

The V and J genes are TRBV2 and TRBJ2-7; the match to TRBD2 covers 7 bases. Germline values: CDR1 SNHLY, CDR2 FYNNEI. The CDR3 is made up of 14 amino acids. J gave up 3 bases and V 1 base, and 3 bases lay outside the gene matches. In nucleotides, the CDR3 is TGTGCCAGCAGTGAAGTTGGGGGGGGCTACGAGCAGTACTTC. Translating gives CASSEVGGGYEQYF.

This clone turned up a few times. The CDR3 sequence is CASSSEGTSGRAYEQYF. CDR3 DNA: TGTGCCAGCAGCTCAGAGGGGACTAGCGGGAGGGCTTACGAGCAGTACTTC. The gene calls are TRBV7-9 and TRBJ2-7; 16 nucleotides line up with TRBD2. The V gene's germline CDR1 is SEHNR and CDR2 FQNEAQ (reference sequence). There are 17 residues in the CDR3. V lost 4 bases to trimming and J lost 4 bases; unmatched junction nucleotides: 7.

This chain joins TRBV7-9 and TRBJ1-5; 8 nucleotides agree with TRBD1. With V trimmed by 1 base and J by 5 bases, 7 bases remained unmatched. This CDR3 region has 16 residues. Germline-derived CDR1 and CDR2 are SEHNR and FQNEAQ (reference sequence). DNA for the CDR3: TGTGCCAGCAGCTTAGAGACAGGGGTTGGTGATCAGCCCCAGCATTTT. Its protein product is CASSLETGVGDQPQHF.

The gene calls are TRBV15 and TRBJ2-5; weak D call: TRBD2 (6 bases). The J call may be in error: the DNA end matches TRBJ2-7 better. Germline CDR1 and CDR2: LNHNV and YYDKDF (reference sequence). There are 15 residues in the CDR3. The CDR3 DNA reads TGTGCCACCAGCAGAGAGGCGGGGAGCTCCTACGAGCAGTACTTC. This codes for CATSREAGSSYEQYF.

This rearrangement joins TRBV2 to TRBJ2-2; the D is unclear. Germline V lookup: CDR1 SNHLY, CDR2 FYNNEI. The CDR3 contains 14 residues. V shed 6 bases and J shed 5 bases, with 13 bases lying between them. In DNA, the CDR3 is TGTGCCAGCAGCCTGGTTAGTTCTACCGGGGAGCTGTTTTTT. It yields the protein CASSLVSSTGELFF.

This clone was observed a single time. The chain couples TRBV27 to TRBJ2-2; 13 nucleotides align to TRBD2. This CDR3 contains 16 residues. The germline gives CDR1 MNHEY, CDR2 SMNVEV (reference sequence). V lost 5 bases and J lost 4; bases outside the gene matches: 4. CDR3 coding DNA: TGTGCCAGCAGTCCCTGGACTAGCGGGAGCACCGGGGAGCTGTTTTTT. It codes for CASSPWTSGSTGELFF.

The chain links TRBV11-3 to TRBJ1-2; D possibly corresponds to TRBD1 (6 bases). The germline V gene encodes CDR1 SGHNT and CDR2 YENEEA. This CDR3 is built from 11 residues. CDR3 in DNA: TGTGTTGGAGGGGGTAACTATGGCTACACCTTC. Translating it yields CVGGGNYGYTF.

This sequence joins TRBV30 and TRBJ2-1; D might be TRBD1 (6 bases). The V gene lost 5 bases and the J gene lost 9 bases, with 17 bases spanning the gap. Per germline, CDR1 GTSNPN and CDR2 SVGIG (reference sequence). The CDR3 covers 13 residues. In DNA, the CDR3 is TGTGCCTGGGTTTCCCGGACAGTGGGTGAGCAGTTCTTC. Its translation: CAWVSRTVGEQFF.

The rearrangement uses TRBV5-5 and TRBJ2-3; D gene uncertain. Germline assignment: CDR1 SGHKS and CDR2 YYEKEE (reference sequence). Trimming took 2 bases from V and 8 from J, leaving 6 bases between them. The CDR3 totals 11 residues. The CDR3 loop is CASSFWGTQYF. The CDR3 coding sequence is TGTGCCAGCAGCTTCTGGGGTACGCAGTATTTT.

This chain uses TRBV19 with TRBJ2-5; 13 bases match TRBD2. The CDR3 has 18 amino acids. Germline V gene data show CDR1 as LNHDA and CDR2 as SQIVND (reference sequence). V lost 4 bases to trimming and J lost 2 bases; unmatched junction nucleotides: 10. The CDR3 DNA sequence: TGTGCCAGTAGTAACTTGTGTGGACTAGCGGGAGAACAAGAGACCCAGTACTTC. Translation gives CASSNLCGLAGEQETQYF.

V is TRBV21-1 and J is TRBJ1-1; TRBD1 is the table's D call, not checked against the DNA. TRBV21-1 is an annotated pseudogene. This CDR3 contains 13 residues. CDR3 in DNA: TGTGCCAGCAGCAATGGGGGACACCTTGAAGCTTTCTTT. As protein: CASSNGGHLEAFF.

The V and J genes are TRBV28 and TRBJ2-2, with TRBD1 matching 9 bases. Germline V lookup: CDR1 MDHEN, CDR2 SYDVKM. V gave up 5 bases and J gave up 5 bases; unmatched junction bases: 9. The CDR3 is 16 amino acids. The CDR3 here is CASSLLHGQGTGELFF. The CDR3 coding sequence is TGTGCCAGCAGTCTACTACACGGACAGGGGACCGGGGAGCTGTTTTTT. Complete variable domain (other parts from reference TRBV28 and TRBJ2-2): DVKVTQSSRYLVKRTGEKVFLECVQDMDHENMFWYRQDPGLGLRLIYFSYDVKMKEKGDIPEGYSVSREKKERFSLILESASTNQTSMYLCASSLLHGQGTGELFFGEGSRLTVL.

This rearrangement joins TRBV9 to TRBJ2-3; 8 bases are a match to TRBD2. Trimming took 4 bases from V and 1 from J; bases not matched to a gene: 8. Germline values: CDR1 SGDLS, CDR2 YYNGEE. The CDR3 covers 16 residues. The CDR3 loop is CASSNEAGARTDTQYF. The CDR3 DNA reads TGTGCCAGCAGCAACGAAGCGGGGGCCCGCACAGATACGCAGTATTTT.